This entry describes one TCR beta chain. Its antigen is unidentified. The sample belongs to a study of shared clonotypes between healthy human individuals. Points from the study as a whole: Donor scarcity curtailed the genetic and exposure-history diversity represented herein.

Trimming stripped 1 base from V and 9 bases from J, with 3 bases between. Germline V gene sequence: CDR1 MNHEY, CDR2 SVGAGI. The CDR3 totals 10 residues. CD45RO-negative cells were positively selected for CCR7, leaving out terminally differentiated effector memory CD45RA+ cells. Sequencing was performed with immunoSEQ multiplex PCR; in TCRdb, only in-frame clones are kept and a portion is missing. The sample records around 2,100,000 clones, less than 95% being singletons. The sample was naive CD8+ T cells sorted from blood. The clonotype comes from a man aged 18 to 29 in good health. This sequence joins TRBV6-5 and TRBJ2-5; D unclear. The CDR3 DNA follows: TGTGCCAGCAGTTACTTTCCCCAGTACTTC. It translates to CASSYFPQYF.